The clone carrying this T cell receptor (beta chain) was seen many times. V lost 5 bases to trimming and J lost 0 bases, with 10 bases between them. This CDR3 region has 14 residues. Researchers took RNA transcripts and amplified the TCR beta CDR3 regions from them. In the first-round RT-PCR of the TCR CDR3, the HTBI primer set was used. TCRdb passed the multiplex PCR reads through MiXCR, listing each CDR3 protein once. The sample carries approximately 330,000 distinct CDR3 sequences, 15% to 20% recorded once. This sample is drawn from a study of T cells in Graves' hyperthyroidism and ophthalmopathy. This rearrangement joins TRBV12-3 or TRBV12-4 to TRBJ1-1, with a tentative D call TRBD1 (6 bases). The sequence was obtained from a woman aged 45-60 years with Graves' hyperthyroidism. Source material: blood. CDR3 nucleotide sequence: TGTGCCAGCAGTCCGGACAGCATGAACACTGAAGCTTTCTTT. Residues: CASSPDSMNTEAFF.